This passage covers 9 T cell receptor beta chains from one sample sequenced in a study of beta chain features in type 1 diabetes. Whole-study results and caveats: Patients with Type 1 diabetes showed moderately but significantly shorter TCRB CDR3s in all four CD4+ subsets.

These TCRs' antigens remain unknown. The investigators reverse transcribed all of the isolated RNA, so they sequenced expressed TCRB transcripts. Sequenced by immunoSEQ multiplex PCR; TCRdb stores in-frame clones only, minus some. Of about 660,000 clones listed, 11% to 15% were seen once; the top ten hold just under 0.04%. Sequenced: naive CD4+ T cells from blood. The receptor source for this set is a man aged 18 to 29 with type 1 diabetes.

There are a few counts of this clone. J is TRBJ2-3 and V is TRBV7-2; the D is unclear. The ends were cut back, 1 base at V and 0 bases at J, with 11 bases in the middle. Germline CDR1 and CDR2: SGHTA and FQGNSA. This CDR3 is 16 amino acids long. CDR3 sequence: CASSLVLGSSTDTQYF. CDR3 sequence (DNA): TGTGCCAGCAGCTTAGTCCTGGGGTCGAGCACAGATACGCAGTATTTT.

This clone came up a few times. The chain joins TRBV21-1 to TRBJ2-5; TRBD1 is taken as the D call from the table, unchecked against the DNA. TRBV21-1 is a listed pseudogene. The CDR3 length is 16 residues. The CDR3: CASSKRGHYLSETQYF. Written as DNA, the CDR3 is TGTGCCAGCAGCAAAAGAGGACACTACCTCTCGGAGACCCAGTACTTC.

CDR3 loop: CASSTPSGLTGEKLFF. The DNA for the CDR3 is TGTGCCAGTAGTACGCCCTCTGGCCTGACCGGCGAAAAACTGTTTTTT. V usage is TRBV19 and J usage is TRBJ1-4; D gene uncertain. In germline, CDR1 is LNHDA, CDR2 SQIVND (reference sequence). Trimming pared 4 bases from V and 8 bases from J, leaving 20 bases between. This CDR3 is built from 16 residues.

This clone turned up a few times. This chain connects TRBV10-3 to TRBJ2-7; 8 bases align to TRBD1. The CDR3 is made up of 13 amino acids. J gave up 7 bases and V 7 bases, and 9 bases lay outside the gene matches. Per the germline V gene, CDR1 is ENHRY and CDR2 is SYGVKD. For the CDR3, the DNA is TGTGCCATCACGGAGGACAGGGAGTGGGAGCAGTACTTC. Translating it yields CAITEDREWEQYF.

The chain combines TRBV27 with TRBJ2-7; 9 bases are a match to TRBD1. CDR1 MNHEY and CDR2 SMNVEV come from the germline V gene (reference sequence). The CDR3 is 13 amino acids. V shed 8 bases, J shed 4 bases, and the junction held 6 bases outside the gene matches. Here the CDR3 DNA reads TGTGCCAGCGGCCGGGACAGGGTGTACGAGCAGTACTTC. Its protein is CASGRDRVYEQYF.

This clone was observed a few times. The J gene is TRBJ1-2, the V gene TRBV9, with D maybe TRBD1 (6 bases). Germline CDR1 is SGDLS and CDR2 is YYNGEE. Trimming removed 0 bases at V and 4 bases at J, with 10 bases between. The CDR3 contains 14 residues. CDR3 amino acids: CASSVADRTYGYTF. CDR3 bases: TGTGCCAGCAGCGTAGCAGACAGGACCTATGGCTACACCTTC.

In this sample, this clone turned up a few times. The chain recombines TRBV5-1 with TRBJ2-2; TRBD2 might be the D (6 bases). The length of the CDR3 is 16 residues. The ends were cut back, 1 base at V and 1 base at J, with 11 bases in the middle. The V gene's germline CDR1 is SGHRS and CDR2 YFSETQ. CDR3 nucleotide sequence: TGCGCCAGCAGCTTGAATCCAGCGGGGAACACCGGGGAGCTGTTTTTT. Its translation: CASSLNPAGNTGELFF.

CDR3 residues: CASSTGTGGETQYF. The CDR3 coding sequence is TGTGCCAGTAGTACTGGGACAGGGGGAGAGACCCAGTACTTC. The chain carries TRBV19 and TRBJ2-5; 11 nucleotides agree with TRBD1. The CDR3 extends over 14 amino acids. CDR1 and CDR2 from the germline V gene are LNHDA and SQIVND (reference sequence). V lost 4 bases, J lost 4 bases, and 2 bases stayed unmatched.

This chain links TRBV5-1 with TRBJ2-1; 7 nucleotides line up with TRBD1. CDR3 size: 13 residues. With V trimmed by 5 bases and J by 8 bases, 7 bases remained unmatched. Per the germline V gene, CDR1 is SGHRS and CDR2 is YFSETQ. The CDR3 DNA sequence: TGCGCCAGCAGGTACAGGGACAGCGATGAGCAGTTCTTC. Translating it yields CASRYRDSDEQFF.